This T cell receptor beta chain was retrieved from a study of shared clonotypes between healthy human individuals. Regarding the study as a whole: Among a few donors, about 4.6% of naive CD4 clonotypes were found in common. Generally, naive subsets (rather than memory subsets) showed larger estimated richness. Rarefaction showed that sequencing of sorted subsets was incomplete (despite large depth).

The germline V gene has CDR1 MNHNS and CDR2 SASEGT. This CDR3 spans 15 amino acids. With 5 bases clipped from V and 5 bases from J, the junction kept 4 bases outside the gene matches. Original processing notes: Filtering differed, since immunoSEQ gave only junction sequences and no quality scores. The data were produced by immunoSEQ multiplex PCR, yet TCRdb's version contains in-frame clones alone and is incomplete. The V and J calls and clone size were taken over from that table, and D and trimming were inferred from the DNA. The repertoire includes roughly 2.4 million clones, almost 96% of them detected once, and 0.1% to 0.15% sits in the top ten. To note about this clone: Its antigen is currently unknown.

The specimen was naive CD4+ T cells sorted from blood. Subset specified: CD45RA+ positively selected. The receptor was isolated from a man younger than 35 in good health. This chain connects TRBV6-1 to TRBJ2-2; 11 nucleotides line up with TRBD2. CDR3 protein: CASSPTSGVTGELFF. The CDR3 nucleotides read TGTGCCAGCAGTCCGACTAGCGGGGTTACCGGGGAGCTGTTTTTT.